Presented here are 6 T cell receptor beta chains from one specimen sequenced in a study of T cell responses to AZD1222 COVID-19 vaccine. TCRdb keeps only in-frame clones here, not all; method: immunoSEQ multiplex PCR. The table lists 110,000 to 150,000 clones, about 93% of them singletons. The material sequenced was peripheral blood, taken on day 0 of AZD1222 vaccination. Receptors originate from an adult in good health.

The chain has TRBV6-2 or TRBV6-3 and TRBJ2-7; D unclear. This CDR3 is 13 amino acids long. The V gene's germline CDR1 is MNHEY and CDR2 SVGEGT. The V end was cut by 2 bases, the J end by 3 bases, with 8 bases between. The CDR3: CASSYPNYYEQYF. As DNA, the CDR3 is TGTGCCAGCAGTTACCCGAACTACTACGAGCAGTACTTC.

The chain combines TRBV27 with TRBJ2-5; no firm D call. Trimming stripped 4 bases from V and 5 bases from J, with 11 bases between. The CDR3 sequence is 13 residues long. From germline, CDR1 is MNHEY and CDR2 SMNVEV (reference sequence). CDR3 in DNA: TGTGCCAGCAGTTATGCCCGAGCGGAGACCCAGTACTTC. Translating gives CASSYARAETQYF.

The chain links TRBV18 to TRBJ1-2; D is ambiguous. From germline, CDR1 is KGHSH and CDR2 LQKENI. V was shortened by 1 base and J by 4 bases, with 10 bases between the two germline ends. The CDR3 sequence is 14 residues long. The CDR3 nucleotides read TGTGCCAGCTCACCACGCCGGGAGGCCTATGGCTACACCTTC. It specifies CASSPRREAYGYTF.

J is TRBJ2-3 and V is TRBV6-4; D possibly corresponds to TRBD1 (5 bases). Trimming cost V 4 bases and J 3 bases, with 8 bases left between them. The V gene's germline CDR1 is MRHNA and CDR2 SNTAGT. The CDR3 runs to 13 residues. The DNA for the CDR3 is TGTGCCAGCAGTGGGCAGGGAACAGATACGCAGTATTTT. Amino acids: CASSGQGTDTQYF.

The chain recombines TRBV30 with TRBJ2-3, with D perhaps matching TRBD2 (6 bases). Germline-derived CDR1 and CDR2 are GTSNPN and SVGIG (reference sequence). The germline V and J ends were trimmed by 4 bases and 6 bases, with 14 bases remaining between them. The CDR3 is 13 amino acids. Here the CDR3 DNA reads TGTGCCTGGATGCGGGGTGGAGTGGATACGCAGTATTTT. This translates into CAWMRGGVDTQYF.

This clone was seen a single time. The J gene is TRBJ2-5, the V gene TRBV7-6; D not resolved. CDR3 length: 15 amino acids. V was trimmed by 1 base and J by 2 bases, leaving 11 bases between them. Germline assignment: CDR1 SGHVS and CDR2 FNYEAQ. In nucleotides, the CDR3 is TGTGCCAGCAGCTTAGGAGGTGGGGAACAAGAGACCCAGTACTTC. Amino acids: CASSLGGGEQETQYF.